What follows are 6 T cell receptor beta chains derived from one specimen sequenced in a study of vaccination and CD4 T cells after COVID-19. The treatment was: roughly 11-day PBMC culture with coronavirus spike peptide pools or control peptides (ViraFEST assay). What these receptors recognize is not known. The Oncomine TCR Beta short-read assay generated sequence data from the DNA of cultured CD4+ T cells. TCRdb re-called the PCR reads through MiXCR, storing one row per CDR3 protein. The sample lists roughly 12,000 distinct CDR3 sequences; more than 45% were seen once. Sequencing was carried out using CD4+ T cells from blood, cultured in vitro. The receptors originated from a human donor who had recovered from COVID-19.

This chain uses TRBV7-9 with TRBJ2-7; D gene unclear. V dropped 1 base and J dropped 6 bases, with 4 bases sitting between them. CDR1 is SEHNR and CDR2 is FQNEAQ in the germline V gene (reference sequence). The CDR3 covers 11 residues. CDR3 region: CASSLGVEQYF. The CDR3 coding sequence is TGTGCCAGCAGCTTAGGGGTCGAGCAGTACTTC. Looking up the rest from reference TRBV7-9 and TRBJ2-7 gives the full variable domain: DTGVSQNPRHKITKRGQNVTFRCDPISEHNRLYWYRQTLGQGPEFLTYFQNEAQLEKSRLLSDRFSAERPKGSFSTLEIQRTEQGDSAMYLCASSLGVEQYFGPGTRLTVT.

The rearrangement joins TRBV3-1 to TRBJ1-1; no definite D call. This CDR3 has 13 residues. The germline V gene encodes CDR1 LGHDT and CDR2 YNNKEL (reference sequence). The V and J ends lost 0 bases and 5 bases respectively, with 7 bases between them. The CDR3 sequence is CASSQDRRTEAFF. CDR3 in DNA: TGTGCCAGCAGCCAAGATCGGAGGACTGAAGCTTTCTTT.

CDR3 coding DNA: TGTGCCAGCAGTGAATCGAGGTCCTCCACAGATACGCAGTATTTT. It specifies CASSESRSSTDTQYF. The chain uses TRBV6-1 and TRBJ2-3; D remains unclear. This CDR3 contains 15 residues. Deletions cut 2 bases from V and 2 bases from J, with 11 bases between. Germline CDR1 MNHNS, CDR2 SASEGT.

This clonotype has only a few counts. The genes are TRBV7-2 and TRBJ1-2, with 9 bases lining up with TRBD1. There are 15 residues in the CDR3. The V and J ends lost 5 bases and 7 bases, in that order; junction bases with no gene match: 11. In germline, CDR1 is SGHTA, CDR2 FQGNSA. CDR3 DNA sequence: TGTGCCAGCAGCACTAGACAGGGGGGGGCCAGTGGCTACACCTTC. It encodes CASSTRQGGASGYTF.

This chain joins TRBV6-1 and TRBJ1-3; TRBD1 matches 7 bases. CDR1 MNHNS and CDR2 SASEGT come from the germline V gene. V dropped 7 bases and J dropped 0; count of bases not matched to a gene: 15. The CDR3 totals 18 residues. CDR3 nucleotide sequence: TGTGCCAGCACTGAGCGCCCGACAGGGTTCAGCTCTGGAAACACCATATATTTT. Amino acid sequence: CASTERPTGFSSGNTIYF.

The chain couples TRBV6-2 or TRBV6-3 to TRBJ2-3; the D gene is possibly TRBD1 (6 bases). Deletions cut 5 bases from V and 1 base from J, with 16 bases between. Germline CDR1 reads MNHEY; CDR2 reads SVGEGT. The CDR3 totals 16 residues. In DNA form, the CDR3 reads TGTGCCAGCAGTCGCCCCGTGGGACAAGGCACAGATACGCAGTATTTT. Translating gives CASSRPVGQGTDTQYF.